The 25 T cell receptor beta chains in this list originate from one sample, sequenced in a study of cytomegalovirus exposure and HLA in healthy donors. The PCR employed 60 Vbeta primers together with 13 Jbeta primers. This table comes from immunoSEQ multiplex PCR, and its TCRdb copy is limited to in-frame clones, with some not included. The table has some 100,000 clones, approximately 70% seen once. Source material: PBMCs. These receptors came from a woman aged 50 to 60 in good health and CMV-seropositive.

The gene calls are TRBV5-1 and TRBJ2-7, with TRBD1 matching over 8 bases. Germline loops: CDR1 SGHRS, CDR2 YFSETQ. CDR3 size: 16 residues. J gave up 3 bases and V 5 bases, and 13 bases lay outside the gene matches. The CDR3 is CASSTGQGHSFYEQYF. CDR3 bases: TGCGCCAGCAGTACCGGACAGGGTCATTCTTTCTACGAGCAGTACTTC.

The chain couples TRBV5-6 to TRBJ2-7, with TRBD1 as a possible D gene (6 bases). CDR1 and CDR2 from the germline V gene are SGHDT and YYEEEE. CDR3 length: 12 amino acids. V was cut by 4 bases and J by 5 bases, with 10 bases left in between. The CDR3 loop reads CASSRTVDEQYF. The CDR3 bases are TGTGCCAGCAGCCGGACAGTTGACGAGCAGTACTTC.

The CDR3, as DNA: TGTGCCAGCGGCCGGAGCTTAAATCAGCCCCAGCATTTT. The encoded protein is CASGRSLNQPQHF. This chain connects TRBV6-5 to TRBJ1-5; no clear D. This CDR3 spans 13 amino acids. The germline gives CDR1 MNHEY, CDR2 SVGAGI. V gave up 8 bases and J gave up 4 bases, with 12 bases separating them.

This chain's CDR3 is CASRPSGGLYEQYF. Written as DNA, the CDR3 is TGTGCCAGCAGGCCTAGCGGGGGGCTCTACGAGCAGTACTTC. V is TRBV6-5 and J is TRBJ2-7; 11 bases fit TRBD2. Germline-derived CDR1 and CDR2 are MNHEY and SVGAGI. This CDR3 comprises 14 residues. V lost 6 bases, J lost 3 bases, and 4 bases stayed unmatched.

For the CDR3, the DNA is TGTGCCAGCGTGGCAGGTCTGGCTTTGAACACTGAAGCTTTCTTT. Protein product: CASVAGLALNTEAFF. V and J are TRBV6-1 and TRBJ1-1; no reliable D call. The CDR3 runs to 15 residues. From germline, CDR1 is MNHNS and CDR2 SASEGT. Trimming cost V 8 bases and J 0 bases, with 16 bases left between them.

With regard to this clone: An end of the junction does not agree with germline; a read error may underlie this. In DNA form, the CDR3 reads TGTGCCAGCAGCTTGGCGGACAGGCCACCGGGGGACTTC. It yields the protein CASSLADRPPGDF. The chain joins TRBV5-4 to TRBJ2-5, with D perhaps matching TRBD1 (7 bases). Germline V lookup: CDR1 SGHNT, CDR2 YYREEE (reference sequence). The CDR3 has 13 residues.

This sequence joins TRBV11-2 and TRBJ2-2; TRBD1 matches at 9 bases. J gave up 4 bases and V 3 bases, and 0 bases lay outside the gene matches. CDR1 and CDR2 from the germline V gene are SGHAT and FQNNGV. The length of the CDR3 is 14 residues. The CDR3 DNA follows: TGTGCCAGCAGCTTGGACAGGGGCACCGGGGAGCTGTTTTTT. Amino acids: CASSLDRGTGELFF.

The gene calls are TRBV2 and TRBJ2-1; 8 nucleotides match TRBD2. The CDR3 is made up of 13 amino acids. Trimming removed 7 bases from V and 9 bases from J; junction bases left unmatched: 8. CDR1 is SNHLY and CDR2 is FYNNEI in the germline V gene. The CDR3 is CASNIAGSGEQFF. The CDR3 bases are TGTGCCAGCAATATAGCGGGATCGGGTGAGCAGTTCTTC.

This chain connects TRBV4-3 to TRBJ2-5; the D gene is possibly TRBD2 (5 bases). Trimming left V 0 bases short and J 2 bases short, with 10 bases between. Germline-derived CDR1 and CDR2 are LGHNA and YSLEER. The CDR3 has 15 amino acids. The CDR3 spells CASSQDLAAQETQYF. The CDR3 nucleotides are TGCGCCAGCAGCCAAGATCTAGCCGCACAAGAGACCCAGTACTTC.

Here the CDR3 reads CSVGGGTSYNEQFF. CDR3 in DNA: TGCAGCGTTGGGGGCGGTACATCCTACAATGAGCAGTTCTTC. The chain links TRBV29-1 to TRBJ2-1; D may be TRBD1 (5 bases). CDR1 and CDR2 from the germline V gene are SQVTM and ANQGSEA. The CDR3 consists of 14 residues. Trimming cost V 4 bases and J 1 base, with 11 bases left between them.

The chain employs TRBV5-1 and TRBJ1-2; D is perhaps TRBD1 (6 bases). V shed 6 bases and J shed 3 bases, with 12 bases lying between them. Germline CDR1 and CDR2: SGHRS and YFSETQ. This CDR3 region has 13 residues. The CDR3 reads CASKADSYYGYTF. CDR3 DNA: TGCGCCAGCAAGGCGGACAGCTACTATGGCTACACCTTC. Variable domain in full (rest from reference TRBV5-1 and TRBJ1-2): KAGVTQTPRYLIKTRGQQVTLSCSPISGHRSVSWYQQTPGQGLQFLFEYFSETQRNKGNFPGRFSGRQFSNSRSEMNVSTLELGDSALYLCASKADSYYGYTFGSGTRLTVV.

This chain uses TRBV28 with TRBJ2-3; 8 bases are a match to TRBD2. There are 15 residues in the CDR3. Germline lookup yields CDR1 MDHEN and CDR2 SYDVKM. The V and J ends lost 6 bases and 0 bases, in that order; junction bases with no gene match: 5. CDR3 nucleotides: TGTGCCAGCAGCGCAATAGCGGGGAGCACAGATACGCAGTATTTT. This translates into CASSAIAGSTDTQYF.

This chain connects TRBV5-4 to TRBJ2-7; 8 bases agree with TRBD1. The CDR3 runs to 15 residues. The trim removed 4 bases at V and 2 bases at J, leaving 8 bases unmatched. CDR1 is SGHNT and CDR2 is YYREEE in the germline V gene (reference sequence). DNA of the CDR3: TGTGCCAGCAGCGGGGGGCAGGGGGCAACCTACGAGCAGTACTTC. Residues: CASSGGQGATYEQYF.

The V and J genes are TRBV7-9 and TRBJ1-2; D gene ambiguous. CDR3 length: 12 residues. CDR1 is SEHNR, CDR2 FQNEAQ, per germline (reference sequence). The CDR3 spells CSTALSNYGYTF. CDR3 in DNA: TGTTCCACCGCGCTGAGTAACTATGGCTACACCTTC.

The gene calls are TRBV4-2 and TRBJ2-3; D perhaps matches TRBD2 (5 bases). This CDR3 region has 15 residues. Between the trimmed V and J ends, which lost 1 base and 2 bases, there was a span of 10 bases. Germline CDR1 reads LGHNA; CDR2 reads YNFKEQ. The CDR3 DNA is TGTGCCAGCAGCCAAGGGTGGGAGCTCACAGATACGCAGTATTTT. Encoded protein: CASSQGWELTDTQYF.

This chain joins TRBV5-1 and TRBJ1-1, with TRBD1 matching 9 bases. V gave up 0 bases and J gave up 3 bases; unmatched junction bases: 3. The CDR3 contains 15 residues. Germline CDR1 and CDR2: SGHRS and YFSETQ. The CDR3 region is CASSLGDREDTEAFF. CDR3 bases: TGCGCCAGCAGCTTGGGGGACAGGGAGGACACTGAAGCTTTCTTT.

The chain carries TRBV5-4 and TRBJ2-5; 7 nucleotides line up with TRBD1. V shed 4 bases, J shed 3 bases, and the junction held 9 bases outside the gene matches. CDR1 is SGHNT, CDR2 YYREEE, per germline (reference sequence). The length of the CDR3 is 15 residues. The CDR3, as DNA: TGTGCCAGCAGCATGCCGGGACAGACGAAAGAGACCCAGTACTTC. It yields the protein CASSMPGQTKETQYF.

The chain combines TRBV28 with TRBJ2-5, with D perhaps TRBD2 (6 bases). The V gene lost 6 bases and the J gene lost 5 bases, with 16 bases spanning the gap. The length of the CDR3 is 14 residues. CDR1 is MDHEN, CDR2 SYDVKM, per germline. CDR3 residues: CASSKRLVLETQYF. The CDR3 DNA reads TGTGCCAGCAGCAAAAGACTAGTTCTGGAGACCCAGTACTTC.

This chain links TRBV6-5 with TRBJ1-2; tentatively, D is TRBD1 (5 bases). Between the trimmed V and J ends, which lost 5 bases and 2 bases, there was a span of 9 bases. The CDR3 spans 13 residues. CDR1 and CDR2 (germline): MNHEY, SVGAGI. CDR3 sequence (DNA): TGTGCCAGCAGTCGCACAGGAAACTATGGCTACACCTTC. Protein: CASSRTGNYGYTF.

About this clone: Sequence at one end of the junction differs from germline and may be a read error. This chain uses TRBV7-9 with TRBJ1-2, with 9 bases that match TRBD1. The CDR3 totals 16 residues. Germline CDR1 SEHNR, CDR2 FQNEAQ (reference sequence). CDR3 region: CSSSWPGQGANYGYTF. The CDR3 DNA follows: TGTTCCAGCAGCTGGCCGGGACAGGGTGCAAACTATGGCTACACCTTC.

V gene TRBV27 combines with J gene TRBJ1-2; the match to TRBD1 covers 9 bases. This CDR3 is 14 amino acids long. Germline lookup yields CDR1 MNHEY and CDR2 SMNVEV (reference sequence). V trimming: 2 bases; J trimming: 8 bases; junction bases outside the gene matches: 6. CDR3 in DNA: TGTGCCAGCAGTTTAGGGGACAGGGTAGGCGGCTACACCTTC. Translated, it gives CASSLGDRVGGYTF.

J is TRBJ2-7 and V is TRBV2, with TRBD2 identical over 7 bases. This CDR3 has 11 amino acids. V shed 10 bases and J 4 bases; nucleotides not matched to a gene: 4. Germline CDR1 is SNHLY and CDR2 is FYNNEI. For the CDR3, the DNA is TGTGCCACCCTACTAGCGTACGAGCAGTACTTC. Amino acid sequence: CATLLAYEQYF.

This chain links TRBV7-2 with TRBJ1-1; TRBD1 agrees at 8 bases. The CDR3 runs to 14 residues. Germline CDR1 and CDR2: SGHTA and FQGNSA. V shed 4 bases and J 5 bases; nucleotides not matched to a gene: 6. CDR3: CASSSRGRETEAFF. The DNA of the CDR3 is TGTGCCAGCAGCTCCAGGGGGCGAGAGACTGAAGCTTTCTTT.

The chain couples TRBV29-1 to TRBJ2-3; 8 bases agree with TRBD2. The CDR3 totals 15 residues. The V gene's germline CDR1 is SQVTM and CDR2 ANQGSEA. V was clipped by 5 bases and J by 4 bases; unmatched bases: 11. The CDR3 DNA is TGCAGCGTTTCCCAGGGCGGGAGGTCCCCAGATACGCAGTATTTT. This translates into CSVSQGGRSPDTQYF.

The chain joins TRBV13 to TRBJ2-5, with a possible D match to TRBD2 (5 bases). CDR3 length: 13 amino acids. Per the germline V gene, CDR1 is PRHDT and CDR2 is FYEKMQ (reference sequence). V lost 3 bases, J lost 2 bases, and 7 bases lay in between. DNA of the CDR3: TGTGCCAGCAGCTTTGGACTGCAAGAGACCCAGTACTTC. It encodes CASSFGLQETQYF.